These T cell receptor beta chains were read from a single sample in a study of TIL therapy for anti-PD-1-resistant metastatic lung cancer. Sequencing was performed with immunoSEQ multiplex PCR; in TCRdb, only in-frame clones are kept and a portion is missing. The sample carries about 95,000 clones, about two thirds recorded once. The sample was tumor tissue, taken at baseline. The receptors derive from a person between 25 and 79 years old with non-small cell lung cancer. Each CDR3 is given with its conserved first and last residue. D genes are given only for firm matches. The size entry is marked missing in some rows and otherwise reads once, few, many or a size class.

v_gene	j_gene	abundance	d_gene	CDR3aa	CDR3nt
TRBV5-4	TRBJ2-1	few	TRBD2	CASSFPGTSGANEQFF	TGTGCCAGCAGCTTCCCCGGGACTAGCGGGGCCAATGAGCAGTTCTTC
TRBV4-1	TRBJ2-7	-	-	CASSQEVTRGSEQYF	TGCGCCAGCAGCCAAGAGGTAACTAGGGGAAGCGAGCAGTACTTC
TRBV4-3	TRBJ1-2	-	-	CASSQDRNNYGYTF	TGCGCCAGCAGCCAAGATCGGAATAACTATGGCTACACCTTC
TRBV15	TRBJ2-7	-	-	CATSRVDRDSSEQYF	TGTGCCACCAGCAGAGTTGACAGGGACTCCTCTGAGCAGTACTTC
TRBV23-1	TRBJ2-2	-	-	CASSQPLADTGELFF	TGCGCCAGCAGTCAACCGTTAGCGGACACCGGGGAGCTGTTTTTT
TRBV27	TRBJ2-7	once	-	CASSPQGLTYEQYF	TGTGCCAGCAGTCCCCAGGGTCTGACCTACGAGCAGTACTTC
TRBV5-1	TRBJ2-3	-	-	CASSYDPGLNTDTQYF	TGCGCCAGCAGCTACGACCCGGGACTCAACACAGATACGCAGTATTTT
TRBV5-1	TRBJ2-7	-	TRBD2	CASAPTSAVSYEQYF	TGCGCCAGCGCTCCGACTAGCGCCGTTTCCTACGAGCAGTACTTC
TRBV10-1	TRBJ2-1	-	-	CASTRLQGRRNNEQFF	TGCGCCAGCACTCGACTACAGGGAAGGAGGAACAATGAGCAGTTCTTC
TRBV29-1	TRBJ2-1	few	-	CSVRPAHEQFF	TGCAGCGTTCGTCCGGCCCATGAGCAGTTCTTC
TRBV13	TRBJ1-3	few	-	CASTLRSSGNTIYF	TGTGCCAGCACTCTGAGGAGCTCTGGAAACACCATATATTTT
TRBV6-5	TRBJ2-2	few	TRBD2	CASGGLAGVTGELFF	TGTGCCAGCGGGGGACTAGCGGGAGTCACCGGGGAGCTGTTTTTT
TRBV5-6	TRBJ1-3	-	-	CASSLGQAVTGNTIYF	TGTGCCAGCAGCTTGGGTCAGGCGGTCACTGGAAACACCATATATTTT
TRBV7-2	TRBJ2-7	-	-	CASSFSIPLPYEQYF	TGTGCCAGCAGCTTTTCAATCCCTCTCCCCTACGAGCAGTACTTC
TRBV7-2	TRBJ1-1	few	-	CASSFGGHRETEAFF	TGTGCCAGCAGCTTCGGTGGTCACAGGGAGACTGAAGCTTTCTTT
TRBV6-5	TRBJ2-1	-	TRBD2	CASTVLALGSYEQFF	TGTGCCAGCACTGTACTAGCGCTCGGGTCATATGAGCAGTTCTTC
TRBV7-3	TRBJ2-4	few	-	CASSLIGGALGKNIQYF	TGTGCCAGCAGCTTAATTGGGGGGGCGCTCGGCAAAAACATTCAGTACTTC
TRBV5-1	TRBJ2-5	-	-	CASSLVTSGMGETQYF	TGCGCCAGCAGCTTGGTCACCTCGGGGATGGGGGAGACCCAGTACTTC
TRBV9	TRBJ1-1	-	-	CASSSRSVGMVNTEAFF	TGTGCCAGCAGCTCTAGGAGCGTGGGGATGGTGAACACTGAAGCTTTCTTT
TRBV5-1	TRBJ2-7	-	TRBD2	CASSQTSGGPYEQYF	TGCGCCAGCAGCCAGACTAGCGGGGGGCCCTACGAGCAGTACTTC
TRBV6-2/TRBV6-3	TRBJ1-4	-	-	CASSIEGAGLREKLFF	TGTGCCAGCAGTATAGAAGGGGCAGGGCTTCGTGAAAAACTGTTTTTT
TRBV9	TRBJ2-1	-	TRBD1	CASSLGQHNEQFF	TGTGCCAGCAGCTTGGGACAGCACAATGAGCAGTTCTTC
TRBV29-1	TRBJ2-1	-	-	CSVEGGDRVFSYNEQFF	TGCAGCGTTGAGGGGGGAGACAGGGTTTTCTCCTACAATGAGCAGTTCTTC
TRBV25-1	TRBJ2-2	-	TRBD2	CATTSGGGNTGELFF	TGTGCCACCACTAGCGGGGGGGGGAACACCGGGGAGCTGTTTTTT
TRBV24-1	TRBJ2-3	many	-	CATSDLQQGGPDTQYF	TGTGCCACCAGTGATTTGCAACAGGGAGGTCCAGATACGCAGTATTTT
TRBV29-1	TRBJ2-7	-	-	CSARAKGTPSYEQYF	TGCAGCGCGCGAGCCAAGGGGACGCCGTCCTACGAGCAGTACTTC
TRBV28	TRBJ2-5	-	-	CASSLWGTGQETQYF	TGTGCCAGCAGTTTATGGGGGACCGGTCAAGAGACCCAGTACTTC
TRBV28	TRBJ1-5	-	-	CASRRQDGPTNQPQHF	TGTGCCAGCAGGAGGCAGGACGGCCCTACCAATCAGCCCCAGCATTTT
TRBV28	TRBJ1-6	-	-	CASARTDGSPLHF	TGTGCCAGCGCGCGGACCGACGGCTCACCCCTCCACTTT
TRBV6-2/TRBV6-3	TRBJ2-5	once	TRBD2	CASSYSTSGWQETQYF	TGTGCCAGCAGTTACTCTACTAGCGGGTGGCAAGAGACCCAGTACTTC
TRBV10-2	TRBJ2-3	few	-	CASSLPGADTQYF	TGCGCCAGCAGCCTCCCTGGGGCAGATACGCAGTATTTT
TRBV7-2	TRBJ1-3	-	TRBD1	CASSPQGGSGNTIYF	TGTGCCAGCAGCCCCCAGGGGGGCTCTGGAAACACCATATATTTT
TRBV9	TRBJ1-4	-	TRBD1	CASSVEGTGGLTNEKLFF	TGTGCCAGCAGCGTAGAAGGGACAGGGGGCCTAACTAATGAAAAACTGTTTTTT
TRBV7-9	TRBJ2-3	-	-	CASSLGRTVTDTQYF	TGTGCCAGCAGCTTAGGGAGGACAGTCACAGATACGCAGTATTTT
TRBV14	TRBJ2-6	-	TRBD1	CASSQAHIDRGRVFGANVLTF	TGTGCCAGCAGCCAGGCCCATATTGACAGGGGGCGAGTATTTGGGGCCAACGTCCTGACTTTC
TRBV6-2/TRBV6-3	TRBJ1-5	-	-	CASSYDMEGYSNQPQHF	TGTGCCAGCAGTTACGACATGGAGGGATATAGCAATCAGCCCCAGCATTTT
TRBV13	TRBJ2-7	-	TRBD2	CASSWGSGSYEQYF	TGTGCCAGCAGCTGGGGTAGCGGGTCGTACGAGCAGTACTTC
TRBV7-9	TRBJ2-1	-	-	CASSLDATINEQFF	TGTGCCAGCAGCTTAGATGCGACTATCAATGAGCAGTTCTTC
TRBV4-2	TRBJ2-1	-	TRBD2	CASSQDRVAGVGTYNEQFF	TGTGCCAGCAGCCAAGATCGGGTAGCGGGAGTGGGGACCTACAATGAGCAGTTCTTC
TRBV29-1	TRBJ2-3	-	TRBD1	CSVDRDRGRTQYF	TGCAGCGTTGATCGGGACAGGGGTAGGACGCAGTATTTT
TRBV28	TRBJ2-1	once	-	CASSLWDGSRDNEQFF	TGTGCCAGCAGTTTATGGGACGGATCTCGGGACAATGAGCAGTTCTTC
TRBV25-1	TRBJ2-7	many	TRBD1	CASSNRDRTSYEQYF	TGTGCCAGCAGTAACAGGGACAGGACCTCCTACGAGCAGTACTTC
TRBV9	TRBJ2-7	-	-	CASSVGGGANHEQYF	TGTGCCAGCAGCGTAGGAGGGGGGGCAAACCACGAGCAGTACTTC
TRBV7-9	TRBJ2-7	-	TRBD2	CASSLNTGGSSEQYF	TGTGCCAGCAGCTTAAACACCGGGGGGTCCTCCGAGCAGTACTTC
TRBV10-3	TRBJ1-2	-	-	CAISESGVQGSGSYTF	TGTGCCATCAGTGAGTCAGGGGTTCAAGGGTCTGGTAGCTACACCTTC
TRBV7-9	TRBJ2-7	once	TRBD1	CASSQGQRSYEQYF	TGTGCCAGCAGCCAGGGACAGCGCTCCTACGAGCAGTACTTC
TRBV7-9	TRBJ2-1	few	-	CASSLAGLKGPSSYNEQFF	TGTGCCAGCAGCTTAGCCGGATTGAAGGGGCCAAGCTCCTACAATGAGCAGTTCTTC
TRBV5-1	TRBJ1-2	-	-	CASSLAPGDYGYTF	TGCGCCAGCAGCTTGGCGCCAGGGGACTATGGCTACACCTTC
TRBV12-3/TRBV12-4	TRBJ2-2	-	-	CASSWVPGELFF	TGTGCCAGCAGTTGGGTCCCCGGGGAGCTGTTTTTT
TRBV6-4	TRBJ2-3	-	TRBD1	CASSEGQGADTQYF	TGTGCCAGCAGTGAGGGCCAGGGGGCAGATACGCAGTATTTT
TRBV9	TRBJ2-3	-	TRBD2	CASSVASGGAAGTDTQYF	TGTGCCAGCAGCGTAGCTAGCGGGGGGGCTGCAGGCACAGATACGCAGTATTTT
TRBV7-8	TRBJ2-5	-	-	CASSSPGQETQYF	TGTGCCAGCAGCTCCCCTGGACAAGAGACCCAGTACTTC
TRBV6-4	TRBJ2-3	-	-	CASSGGVADTQYF	TGTGCCAGCAGTGGAGGGGTCGCAGATACGCAGTATTTT
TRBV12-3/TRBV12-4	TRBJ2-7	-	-	CASSATGFHEQYF	TGTGCCAGCAGTGCTACAGGGTTCCACGAGCAGTACTTC
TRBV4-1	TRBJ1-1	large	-	CASREGTEAFF	TGCGCCAGCAGGGAGGGGACTGAAGCTTTCTTT
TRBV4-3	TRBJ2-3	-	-	CPSSRQAEGGSGTDTQYF	TGCCCCAGCAGCCGACAGGCGGAGGGCGGGAGCGGCACAGATACGCAGTATTTT
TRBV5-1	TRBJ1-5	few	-	CASSLDSNQPQHF	TGCGCCAGCAGCTTGGACAGCAATCAGCCCCAGCATTTT
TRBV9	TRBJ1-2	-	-	CASSLGQAPSGGYTF	TGTGCCAGCAGCCTCGGGCAGGCGCCCTCGGGGGGCTACACCTTC
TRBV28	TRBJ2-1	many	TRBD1	CASSEVRGTGVYNEQFF	TGTGCCAGCAGTGAGGTTCGCGGGACAGGGGTCTACAATGAGCAGTTCTTC